The source of this TCR beta chain is a study of metastatic and nonmetastatic thyroid tumors. Study summary: Comparative analysis of repertoires was undertaken across blood and tumor or nodule tissue obtained from malignant and benign thyroid patients.

This clone was picked up many times. Original methodology: A distant-metastasis classifier for papillary thyroid cancer was built using CDR3 differences across clinicopathological groups. TCRdb re-processed the PCR reads through MiXCR. V and J calls and clone size were set by TCRdb, not the authors. The repertoire holds approximately 25,000 clones, around a fifth seen once, with about 25% in the top ten. This CDR3 is built from 10 residues. Trimming shortened V by 7 bases and J by 1 base, and 2 bases separated the two germline ends. CDR1 MNHEY and CDR2 SVGEGT come from the germline V gene. None of the patients had undergone any treatment ahead of thyroid surgery.

This sequence joins TRBV6-2 or TRBV6-3 and TRBJ2-7; no reliable D call. This sequence originates from a male donor with papillary thyroid cancer or a benign thyroid nodule (not recorded which). Some clones in this sample may be carry-over from other donors' samples. The sample was blood. For the CDR3, the DNA is TGTGCCAGCAAATCCTACGAGCAGTACTTC. This encodes CASKSYEQYF.